In this sample, the clone carrying this T cell receptor beta chain turned up many times. Antigen: not known. TCRdb reanalysed the 5' RACE reads using MiXCR and keeps one entry per CDR3 protein. The sample contains more than 250,000 distinct CDR3 sequences, around 8% of which appear only once. The CDR3 spans 13 residues. Germline CDR1 and CDR2: SGHRS and YFSETQ. The V segment lost 7 bases and the J segment 0 bases; nucleotides outside the gene matches: 0. These data originate in a study of CD8 T cells in ankylosing spondylitis. Regarding the study as a whole: Characteristic, it appeared, of ankylosing spondylitis blood was a TCR beta motif of several highly homologous variants. The study looked at matched synovial fluid samples from ankylosing spondylitis patients. Disease-linked clones were reported to be significantly enriched there.

The chain carries TRBV5-1 and TRBJ2-3; 9 positions match TRBD1. Specimen: blood, either unsorted or a sorted T cell fraction (not recorded which). This clonotype originated in a male donor with ankylosing spondylitis. The CDR3 protein is CASGTGSTDTQYF. DNA of the CDR3: TGCGCCAGCGGGACAGGGAGCACAGATACGCAGTATTTT.